The TCR beta chain under discussion was sequenced for a study of blood T cell repertoires in COVID-19. Study background: Nucleic acid was either cDNA or gDNA, and it came from T cells, B-cell-depleted T cells, or PBMCs.

Clones were read by immunoSEQ multiplex PCR, and TCRdb kept only the in-frame ones, dropping some. The sample contains some 260,000 clones, roughly nine tenths of which appear only once. This CDR3 spans 15 amino acids. The V and J ends lost 1 base and 3 bases respectively, with 10 bases between them. The germline gives CDR1 SGHTS, CDR2 YDEGEE. Sequencing used PBMCs or T cells enriched from blood (not recorded which). The sequence was obtained from a woman aged 25 to 39 with acute COVID-19. The chain uses TRBV5-8 and TRBJ2-2; a possible D gene is TRBD2 (6 bases). This chain's CDR3 is CASSLPWGDTGELFF. DNA of the CDR3: TGTGCCAGCAGCTTGCCCTGGGGGGACACCGGGGAGCTGTTTTTT.